These 32 T cell receptor beta chains were all obtained from the same sample, sequenced in a study of T-cell reconstitution after alpha-beta-depleted transplantation in children. TCRbeta library preparation incorporated unique molecular identifiers. MiXCR, run by TCRdb on the PCR reads, gives a single entry per CDR3 protein. The top ten hold 25% to 30% of the sample, which has about 420,000 distinct CDR3 sequences, under 20% seen once. The material sequenced was PBMCs, mostly from graft donor cells, taken 360 days after TCRalphabeta/CD19-depleted stem cell transplant. These receptors were obtained from a boy under three years old who had a stem cell transplant for Wiskott-Aldrich syndrome, so the T cells may come from the graft donor.

The V and J genes are TRBV5-1 and TRBJ2-2; possibly TRBD1 for D (6 bases). Germline CDR1 and CDR2: SGHRS and YFSETQ. V was shortened by 2 bases and J by 3 bases, with 14 bases between the two germline ends. The CDR3 loop spans 16 amino acids. The CDR3 DNA is TGCGCCAGCAGCTTTGTGCGTAACAGGGACACCGGGGAGCTGTTTTTT. Protein: CASSFVRNRDTGELFF.

The rearrangement joins TRBV29-1 to TRBJ2-5; 10 nucleotides match TRBD2. The CDR3 is 13 amino acids. Trimming at V came to 3 bases and at J to 2 bases, leaving 0 bases not matched to a gene. The germline V gene has CDR1 SQVTM and CDR2 ANQGSEA. The CDR3 loop reads CSVEGLAQETQYF. The CDR3 coding sequence is TGCAGCGTTGAGGGACTAGCGCAAGAGACCCAGTACTTC.

This clonotype was seen only once. The rearrangement joins TRBV3-1 to TRBJ2-5, with TRBD1 identical over 7 bases. Germline loops: CDR1 LGHDT, CDR2 YNNKEL (reference sequence). The ends lost 4 bases at V and 7 bases at J; junction bases unmatched: 15. The CDR3 covers 16 residues. CDR3 in amino acids: CASSPKRPGQERTQYF. The CDR3 nucleotides read TGTGCCAGCAGCCCGAAAAGGCCCGGACAGGAAAGGACCCAGTACTTC.

The rearrangement links TRBV12-3 or TRBV12-4 to TRBJ1-1, with D uncertain. This CDR3 comprises 14 residues. The V end was cut by 3 bases, the J end by 7 bases, with 15 bases between. The CDR3 is CASSFGQPRGEAFF. The CDR3, as DNA: TGTGCCAGCAGTTTCGGGCAGCCCCGGGGTGAAGCTTTCTTT.

The table lists this clonotype with a few counts. This chain connects TRBV6-5 to TRBJ1-5; D gene uncertain. V was cut by 8 bases and J by 5 bases, with 4 bases left in between. Germline CDR1 MNHEY, CDR2 SVGAGI. CDR3 length: 10 amino acids. The CDR3 is CASGDQPQHF. The CDR3 nucleotides read TGTGCCAGCGGCGATCAGCCCCAGCATTTT.

This clonotype was counted a few times. This chain connects TRBV9 to TRBJ2-2; D is possibly TRBD1 (5 bases). Between the trimmed V and J ends, which lost 6 bases and 6 bases, there was a span of 15 bases. This CDR3 is built from 14 residues. In germline, CDR1 is SGDLS, CDR2 YYNGEE. CDR3: CASTDRGFPGELFF. The CDR3 DNA sequence: TGTGCCAGCACCGATAGGGGCTTCCCCGGGGAGCTGTTTTTT.

There are many counts of this clonotype. The gene calls are TRBV5-5 and TRBJ1-1; D remains unclear. CDR3 length: 16 residues. The V gene's germline CDR1 is SGHKS and CDR2 YYEKEE (reference sequence). The V gene lost 0 bases and the J gene lost 1 base, with 13 bases spanning the gap. The CDR3 DNA reads as TGTGCCAGCAGCTTGGACCCCCGCGTCTCGAACACTGAAGCTTTCTTT. It encodes CASSLDPRVSNTEAFF. Full variable domain (rest looked up from reference TRBV5-5 and TRBJ1-1): DAGVTQSPTHLIKTRGQQVTLRCSPISGHKSVSWYQQVLGQGPQFIFQYYEKEERGRGNFPDRFSARQFPNYSSELNVNALLLGDSALYLCASSLDPRVSNTEAFFGQGTRLTVV.

The rearrangement joins TRBV7-2 to TRBJ2-3; D is unclear. The germline gives CDR1 SGHTA, CDR2 FQGNSA. Trimming stripped 6 bases from V and 5 bases from J, with 6 bases between. CDR3 length: 11 residues. The DNA of the CDR3 is TGTGCCAGCAGGGCCATAGATACGCAGTATTTT. Residues: CASRAIDTQYF.

This clonotype has just a few counts. The rearrangement uses TRBV6-5 and TRBJ2-3; 7 bases are a match to TRBD2. The CDR3 extends over 18 amino acids. CDR1 MNHEY and CDR2 SVGAGI come from the germline V gene. The V and J ends lost 0 bases and 0 bases, in that order; junction bases with no gene match: 9. The CDR3 is CASSYSPLAALSTDTQYF. The DNA of the CDR3 is TGTGCCAGCAGTTACTCGCCCCTAGCGGCCCTTAGCACAGATACGCAGTATTTT.

This clonotype was found a few times. This chain links TRBV27 with TRBJ2-6; 9 nucleotides align to TRBD1. This CDR3 has 18 amino acids. The V gene end was trimmed by 6 bases and the J gene end by 0 bases; junction bases not matched to a gene: 9. CDR1 MNHEY and CDR2 SMNVEV come from the germline V gene (reference sequence). CDR3 nucleotides: TGTGCCAGCAGAACCGGGACAGGGTGGCTCTCTGGGGCCAACGTCCTGACTTTC. As protein: CASRTGTGWLSGANVLTF.

This chain links TRBV5-1 with TRBJ1-3, with 10 bases that match TRBD1. The CDR3 runs to 14 residues. Germline CDR1 reads SGHRS; CDR2 reads YFSETQ. J lost 6 bases, V lost 4 bases, and 4 bases had no gene match. In nucleotides, the CDR3 is TGCGCCAGCAGCGGGACAGGGGCCGAAAACACCATATATTTT. Its translation is CASSGTGAENTIYF.

The rearrangement links TRBV5-1 to TRBJ2-5, with 11 bases that match TRBD2. Trimming at V came to 0 bases and at J to 4 bases, leaving 8 bases not matched to a gene. Germline CDR1 is SGHRS and CDR2 is YFSETQ. The length of the CDR3 is 17 residues. The CDR3 reads CASSLAGTSGPLETQYF. The CDR3 DNA reads as TGCGCCAGCAGCTTGGCCGGGACTAGCGGTCCGTTAGAGACCCAGTACTTC.

V usage is TRBV11-1 and J usage is TRBJ2-3, with D perhaps being TRBD1 or TRBD2 (5 bases each). The germline V gene has CDR1 SGHAT and CDR2 FQDESV (reference sequence). Trimming removed 5 bases from V and 2 bases from J, with 29 bases in between. The CDR3 is 20 residues long. CDR3 loop: CASSGRVGPTNRDDTDTQYF. The CDR3 DNA sequence: TGTGCCAGCAGCGGACGCGTCGGGCCAACTAACCGGGACGACACAGATACGCAGTATTTT.

This clonotype was found a few times. The CDR3 nucleotides read TGTGCCAGCAGCTTAGGTGACAACCTTGAGCAGTACTTC. The encoded protein is CASSLGDNLEQYF. The chain couples TRBV7-2 to TRBJ2-7; no clear D. Germline CDR1 is SGHTA and CDR2 is FQGNSA. The ends were cut back, 1 base at V and 7 bases at J, with 11 bases in the middle. The CDR3 has 13 residues.

The chain recombines TRBV10-3 with TRBJ2-3; D is perhaps TRBD2 (7 bases). V lost 4 bases to trimming and J lost 5 bases, with 16 bases between them. CDR1 and CDR2 (germline): ENHRY, SYGVKD. This CDR3 is 15 amino acids long. CDR3 amino acids: CAISVGGGLGDTQYF. DNA for the CDR3: TGTGCCATCAGTGTGGGGGGGGGCCTAGGAGATACGCAGTATTTT.

This clonotype was detected a few times. V and J are TRBV14 and TRBJ2-1, with TRBD2 as a possible D gene (5 bases). V gave up 4 bases and J gave up 11 bases, with 15 bases separating them. The CDR3 runs to 13 residues. CDR1 SGHDN and CDR2 FVKESK come from the germline V gene. CDR3 DNA: TGTGCCAGCAGCCTCGCTGAGCGGTGGCAGCAGTTCTTC. Its protein product is CASSLAERWQQFF.

The sample holds a few counts of this clonotype. The CDR3 is CAISDLPLTSYNEQFF. Here the CDR3 DNA reads TGTGCCATCAGTGACCTGCCTCTCACTTCCTACAATGAGCAGTTCTTC. This chain uses TRBV10-3 with TRBJ2-1; D unclear. Germline values: CDR1 ENHRY, CDR2 SYGVKD. CDR3 length: 16 residues. Deletions cut 3 bases from V and 1 base from J, with 13 bases between.

V is TRBV10-3 and J is TRBJ2-3, with D perhaps TRBD2 (6 bases). The CDR3 covers 13 residues. Trimming took off 1 base at V and 5 bases at J, with 7 bases between the two ends. CDR1 is ENHRY and CDR2 is SYGVKD in the germline V gene. CDR3 sequence (DNA): TGTGCCATCAGTGAGTGGGGGGAAGATACGCAGTATTTT. Amino acid sequence: CAISEWGEDTQYF.

This clonotype was seen a few times. The chain carries TRBV12-3 or TRBV12-4 and TRBJ2-2, with TRBD1 identical over 10 bases. V shed 6 bases and J 4 bases; nucleotides not matched to a gene: 5. The CDR3 is 15 residues long. CDR3 sequence: CASRPDRGRTGELFF. CDR3 bases: TGTGCCAGCAGACCTGACAGGGGGCGCACCGGGGAGCTGTTTTTT.

This clonotype showed up just a few times. This rearrangement joins TRBV5-1 to TRBJ2-6; the D is unclear. V lost 0 bases and J lost 1, with 8 bases in between. Germline loops: CDR1 SGHRS, CDR2 YFSETQ. This CDR3 contains 16 residues. The CDR3 reads CASSLGANSGANVLTF. CDR3 in DNA: TGCGCCAGCAGCTTGGGGGCTAATTCTGGGGCCAACGTCCTGACTTTC.

V gene TRBV15 combines with J gene TRBJ1-2; unclear D gene. Trimming removed 3 bases from V and 5 bases from J, with 13 bases in between. CDR1 is LNHNV, CDR2 YYDKDF, per germline (reference sequence). The CDR3 consists of 14 residues. The CDR3 nucleotides are TGTGCCACCAGCAGGGAGGTAGTAGTGTATGGCTACACCTTC. Translating it yields CATSREVVVYGYTF. Full variable domain (rest looked up from reference TRBV15 and TRBJ1-2): DAMVIQNPRYQVTQFGKPVTLSCSQTLNHNVMYWYQQKSSQAPKLLFHYYDKDFNNEADTPDNFQSRRPNTSFCFLDIRSPGLGDTAMYLCATSREVVVYGYTFGSGTRLTVV.

This chain connects TRBV20-1 to TRBJ2-7; unclear D gene. Germline values: CDR1 DFQATT, CDR2 SNEGSKA (reference sequence). Trimming took off 1 base at V and 3 bases at J, with 16 bases between the two ends. This CDR3 is 15 amino acids long. CDR3 residues: CSARAPFGAIYEQYF. The CDR3 nucleotides read TGCAGTGCTAGAGCCCCTTTCGGAGCCATCTACGAGCAGTACTTC.

This clonotype was counted between two and nine times. This chain links TRBV7-2 with TRBJ2-7; TRBD2 matches at 7 bases. Germline loops: CDR1 SGHTA, CDR2 FQGNSA. This CDR3 comprises 15 residues. J lost 3 bases, V lost 1 base, and 6 bases had no gene match. The CDR3 bases are TGTGCCAGCAGCTTAGAGAGCGGGACGGGCTACGAGCAGTACTTC. Its translation is CASSLESGTGYEQYF.

The DNA of the CDR3 is TGTGCCACCAGTGGCCTGGGTACGCAGTATTTT. It codes for CATSGLGTQYF. The chain is built from TRBV24-1 and TRBJ2-3; D unclear. Trimming removed 5 bases at V and 8 bases at J, with 7 bases between. Looked up from germline, CDR1 is KGHDR and CDR2 is SFDVKD. The CDR3 consists of 11 residues.

This clonotype came up many times. The chain combines TRBV12-3 or TRBV12-4 with TRBJ2-7; maybe TRBD2 (5 bases). V was pared by 6 bases and J by 5 bases, with 20 bases between. The CDR3 has 15 residues. In nucleotides, the CDR3 is TGTGCCAGCAGCCTCTTCGTCGGGTCCGGGGACGAGCAGTACTTC. It is translated as CASSLFVGSGDEQYF.

This clonotype was seen more than once but under ten times. V is TRBV5-1 and J is TRBJ2-1, with D hard to call. Germline-derived CDR1 and CDR2 are SGHRS and YFSETQ. V was shortened by 2 bases and J by 3 bases, with 6 bases between the two germline ends. The CDR3 runs 13 residues. CDR3 residues: CASSFDFYNEQFF. As DNA, the CDR3 is TGCGCCAGCAGCTTCGATTTCTACAATGAGCAGTTCTTC.

The chain joins TRBV12-3 or TRBV12-4 to TRBJ2-5, with a tentative D call TRBD2 (6 bases). The CDR3 runs to 15 residues. Trimming stripped 0 bases from V and 2 bases from J, with 10 bases between. The CDR3 sequence is CASSLALARQETQYF. The CDR3 DNA follows: TGTGCCAGCAGTTTAGCGCTAGCGCGACAAGAGACCCAGTACTTC.

The rearrangement uses TRBV6-5 and TRBJ2-2; 9 nucleotides align to TRBD2. With V trimmed by 4 bases and J by 6 bases, 3 bases remained unmatched. Germline V gene lookup returns CDR1 MNHEY and CDR2 SVGAGI. CDR3 size: 14 residues. In DNA, the CDR3 is TGTGCCAGCAGTTGGGCGGGGGGGCCCGGGGAGCTGTTTTTT. Protein product: CASSWAGGPGELFF.

The chain links TRBV29-1 to TRBJ1-1; 7 bases map to TRBD1. CDR1 and CDR2 from the germline V gene are SQVTM and ANQGSEA. The ends lost 3 bases at V and 3 bases at J; junction bases unmatched: 4. The CDR3 runs 13 residues. The CDR3 loop reads CSVERGRDTEAFF. The CDR3 coding sequence is TGCAGCGTTGAGAGGGGGCGGGACACTGAAGCTTTCTTT.

This clonotype was counted ten times or more. The chain carries TRBV5-1 and TRBJ2-5; the D is unclear. V lost 3 bases and J lost 1, with 4 bases in between. The length of the CDR3 is 12 residues. CDR1 is SGHRS, CDR2 YFSETQ, per germline. The CDR3 protein is CASSWSQETQYF. The CDR3 DNA reads TGCGCCAGCAGCTGGAGCCAAGAGACCCAGTACTTC.

The chain couples TRBV20-1 to TRBJ2-3; D is undetermined. This CDR3 has 11 residues. V was trimmed by 5 bases and J by 6 bases, leaving 9 bases between them. Looked up from germline, CDR1 is DFQATT and CDR2 is SNEGSKA (reference sequence). CDR3 DNA: TGCAGTGCTGCGCTTGGGGATACGCAGTATTTT. It is translated as CSAALGDTQYF.

The chain links TRBV27 to TRBJ2-2; possibly TRBD1 for D (6 bases). This CDR3 is built from 16 residues. Germline V gene lookup returns CDR1 MNHEY and CDR2 SMNVEV (reference sequence). The V and J ends lost 6 bases and 0 bases respectively, with 14 bases between them. The CDR3 loop is CASSRHGQSNTGELFF. The CDR3 nucleotides are TGTGCCAGCAGCCGACACGGACAGTCGAACACCGGGGAGCTGTTTTTT.